Described below is a single T cell receptor (beta chain) sequence and its context. Its antigen is still unknown. The sample belongs to a study of OX40 agonist ivuxolimab in advanced cancers. About the research overall: An anti-OX40 (CD134) antibody with agonistic activity, ivuxolimab, was administered to patients. In this trial design, patients received ivuxolimab intravenously at 0.01 to 10 mg/kg every 2 weeks.

TCRdb keeps only in-frame clones here, not all; method: immunoSEQ multiplex PCR. The table has tens of thousands of clones, about nine tenths seen once. Overall study results and limits: Clonal expansion by week 6 occurred in CD4+ and CD8+ blood T cells (at 0.1 to 3.0 mg/kg). Averaged across samples, CD8+ T cells carried more expanded clones than CD4+ did.

The length of the CDR3 is 18 residues. With V trimmed by 2 bases and J by 3 bases, 13 bases remained unmatched. The germline V gene has CDR1 LNHNV and CDR2 YYDKDF (reference sequence). This specimen was CD4+ or CD8+ T cells sorted from blood, taken in a trial of the OX40 agonist ivuxolimab. The rearrangement joins TRBV15 to TRBJ2-1; 7 nucleotides agree with TRBD2. This TCR came from an adult with an advanced solid tumor such as melanoma, head and neck, liver or kidney cancer. CDR3 coding DNA: TGTGCCACCAGCAGATCCTCCACTCTAGCGGACTACTACAATGAGCAGTTCTTC. Translation gives CATSRSSTLADYYNEQFF.